Listed below are T cell receptor beta chains from one sample, sequenced in a study of shared clonotypes between healthy human individuals. The protocol was immunoSEQ multiplex PCR, while the TCRdb copy is restricted to in-frame clones and leaves out a portion. The table lists some 1.5 million clones, 95% to 99% of them singletons, with less than 0.55% in the top ten. The sequenced sample was naive CD4+ T cells sorted from blood. The origin of the receptors is a man aged 25-40 years in good health. Both conserved end residues are part of each CDR3. Each record gives: J gene, clone size, D gene, V gene, CDR3 protein, CDR3 DNA. A D gene is named only where the DNA matches it firmly. Size is omitted from some rows. Given values are once, few, many or a class for expanded clones.

J gene: TRBJ1-1
clone size: -
D gene: -
V gene: TRBV30
CDR3 protein: CAWSVGGGTEAFF
CDR3 DNA: TGTGCCTGGAGTGTTGGGGGGGGCACTGAAGCTTTCTTT

J gene: TRBJ1-2
clone size: once
D gene: -
V gene: TRBV20-1
CDR3 protein: CSVLHYYGYTF
CDR3 DNA: TGCAGTGTTTTGCACTACTATGGCTACACCTTC

J gene: TRBJ2-7
clone size: -
D gene: -
V gene: TRBV6-5
CDR3 protein: CASSRRVGAYEQYF
CDR3 DNA: TGTGCCAGCAGTAGGAGGGTTGGGGCCTACGAGCAGTACTTC

J gene: TRBJ2-7
clone size: -
D gene: -
V gene: TRBV9
CDR3 protein: CASSVTDSPRVGQYF
CDR3 DNA: TGTGCCAGCAGCGTAACGGACTCACCCAGAGTCGGGCAGTACTTC

J gene: TRBJ2-2
clone size: once
D gene: -
V gene: TRBV19
CDR3 protein: CASSIFATANTGELFF
CDR3 DNA: TGTGCCAGTAGTATCTTCGCTACAGCGAACACCGGGGAGCTGTTTTTT

J gene: TRBJ2-5
clone size: -
D gene: TRBD2
V gene: TRBV6-1
CDR3 protein: CASNGLAVQETQYF
CDR3 DNA: TGTGCCAGCAACGGGCTAGCGGTTCAAGAGACCCAGTACTTC

J gene: TRBJ2-7
clone size: -
D gene: -
V gene: TRBV28
CDR3 protein: CASTLRRTGFSYEQYF
CDR3 DNA: TGTGCCAGCACCCTACGTCGTACGGGTTTCTCCTACGAGCAGTACTTC

J gene: TRBJ2-7
clone size: few
D gene: -
V gene: TRBV19
CDR3 protein: CASSPRDNYEQYF
CDR3 DNA: TGTGCCAGTAGTCCCCGGGACAACTACGAGCAGTACTTC

J gene: TRBJ2-1
clone size: -
D gene: TRBD2
V gene: TRBV10-3
CDR3 protein: CAISDSAGDYNEQFF
CDR3 DNA: TGTGCCATCAGTGATTCGGCGGGAGACTACAATGAGCAGTTCTTC

J gene: TRBJ2-2
clone size: -
D gene: -
V gene: TRBV7-3
CDR3 protein: CASSRVQTGELFF
CDR3 DNA: TGTGCCAGCTCGCGGGTCCAAACCGGGGAGCTGTTTTTT

J gene: TRBJ2-1
clone size: once
D gene: TRBD2
V gene: TRBV6-5
CDR3 protein: CASSYSTSGRLEQFF
CDR3 DNA: TGTGCCAGCAGTTACTCGACTAGCGGGAGACTTGAGCAGTTCTTC

J gene: TRBJ1-5
clone size: -
D gene: -
V gene: TRBV4-1
CDR3 protein: CASSQGHISNQPQHF
CDR3 DNA: TGCGCCAGCAGCCAGGGGCATATTAGCAATCAGCCCCAGCATTTT

J gene: TRBJ2-2
clone size: -
D gene: TRBD1
V gene: TRBV7-9
CDR3 protein: CASSVGDRDTGELFF
CDR3 DNA: TGTGCCAGCAGCGTGGGAGACAGGGACACCGGGGAGCTGTTTTTT

J gene: TRBJ2-1
clone size: -
D gene: TRBD1
V gene: TRBV6-6
CDR3 protein: CASSPGTDYNEQFF
CDR3 DNA: TGTGCCAGCAGTCCCGGGACAGACTACAATGAGCAGTTCTTC

J gene: TRBJ2-3
clone size: -
D gene: -
V gene: TRBV19
CDR3 protein: CASSANRGTDTQYF
CDR3 DNA: TGTGCCAGTAGCGCGAACAGGGGCACAGATACGCAGTATTTT

J gene: TRBJ2-3
clone size: -
D gene: TRBD2
V gene: TRBV29-1
CDR3 protein: CSVGAGADTQYF
CDR3 DNA: TGCAGCGTTGGCGCGGGAGCAGATACGCAGTATTTT

J gene: TRBJ2-1
clone size: -
D gene: -
V gene: TRBV14
CDR3 protein: CASSQSGNEQFF
CDR3 DNA: TGTGCCAGCAGCCAATCTGGCAATGAGCAGTTCTTC

J gene: TRBJ1-4
clone size: -
D gene: TRBD1
V gene: TRBV5-1
CDR3 protein: CASSRGQLNEKLFF
CDR3 DNA: TGCGCCAGCAGCCGGGGACAGCTTAATGAAAAACTGTTTTTT

J gene: TRBJ2-1
clone size: -
D gene: TRBD1
V gene: TRBV18
CDR3 protein: CASSLPGRGPSNEQFF
CDR3 DNA: TGTGCCAGCTCACTCCCGGGCAGGGGGCCCTCGAATGAGCAGTTCTTC

J gene: TRBJ1-2
clone size: -
D gene: TRBD1
V gene: TRBV5-4
CDR3 protein: CASVPGGEVYGYTF
CDR3 DNA: TGTGCCAGCGTCCCAGGGGGAGAAGTCTATGGCTACACCTTC

J gene: TRBJ2-3
clone size: -
D gene: TRBD2
V gene: TRBV5-4
CDR3 protein: CASSFPAGGTDTQYF
CDR3 DNA: TGTGCCAGCAGCTTTCCAGCGGGGGGCACAGATACGCAGTATTTT

J gene: TRBJ2-7
clone size: -
D gene: -
V gene: TRBV7-9
CDR3 protein: CASSLRTEDYPRQYF
CDR3 DNA: TGTGCCAGCAGCTTAAGGACAGAGGACTATCCGCGGCAGTACTTC

J gene: TRBJ2-2
clone size: -
D gene: TRBD2
V gene: TRBV6-1
CDR3 protein: CASSVSGRAGELFF
CDR3 DNA: TGTGCCAGCAGTGTTAGCGGGAGAGCCGGGGAGCTGTTTTTT

J gene: TRBJ2-5
clone size: once
D gene: -
V gene: TRBV5-1
CDR3 protein: CASKKGGPPEETQYF
CDR3 DNA: TGCGCCAGCAAAAAGGGGGGTCCTCCTGAAGAGACCCAGTACTTC

J gene: TRBJ1-5
clone size: -
D gene: -
V gene: TRBV19
CDR3 protein: CASSWTFRGQPQHF
CDR3 DNA: TGTGCCAGTAGTTGGACGTTTAGGGGCCAGCCCCAGCATTTT

J gene: TRBJ2-7
clone size: -
D gene: TRBD1
V gene: TRBV19
CDR3 protein: CASGKDRATYEQYF
CDR3 DNA: TGTGCCAGTGGGAAGGACAGGGCAACCTACGAGCAGTACTTC

J gene: TRBJ2-5
clone size: -
D gene: -
V gene: TRBV7-2
CDR3 protein: CASSLARTKQETQYF
CDR3 DNA: TGTGCCAGCAGCTTAGCGCGGACAAAGCAAGAGACCCAGTACTTC

J gene: TRBJ2-3
clone size: -
D gene: -
V gene: TRBV12-5
CDR3 protein: CASGLSRSTQYF
CDR3 DNA: TGTGCTAGTGGTTTGTCTCGGAGTACGCAGTATTTT

J gene: TRBJ2-2
clone size: -
D gene: -
V gene: TRBV11-3
CDR3 protein: CASSSHPKSTGELFF
CDR3 DNA: TGTGCCAGCAGTTCCCACCCGAAATCCACCGGGGAGCTGTTTTTT

J gene: TRBJ2-5
clone size: -
D gene: TRBD2
V gene: TRBV6-1
CDR3 protein: CASSVLAGSGMETQYF
CDR3 DNA: TGTGCCAGCAGTGTCCTAGCGGGATCCGGTATGGAGACCCAGTACTTC

J gene: TRBJ1-1
clone size: -
D gene: -
V gene: TRBV28
CDR3 protein: CASSFRIRGDTEAFF
CDR3 DNA: TGTGCCAGCAGTTTCAGGATACGCGGGGACACTGAAGCTTTCTTT

J gene: TRBJ2-7
clone size: -
D gene: -
V gene: TRBV9
CDR3 protein: CASSVLGQNSEQYF
CDR3 DNA: TGTGCCAGCAGCGTTTTGGGCCAGAACTCCGAGCAGTACTTC

J gene: TRBJ2-1
clone size: -
D gene: TRBD2
V gene: TRBV9
CDR3 protein: CASSPGEGLPLEQFF
CDR3 DNA: TGTGCCAGCAGCCCGGGGGAGGGCCTTCCTTTGGAGCAGTTCTTC

J gene: TRBJ2-5
clone size: -
D gene: -
V gene: TRBV9
CDR3 protein: CASNVLSGETQYF
CDR3 DNA: TGTGCCAGCAACGTATTGAGCGGTGAGACCCAGTACTTC

J gene: TRBJ2-3
clone size: -
D gene: TRBD2
V gene: TRBV9
CDR3 protein: CASSVGGGGTDTQYF
CDR3 DNA: TGTGCCAGCAGCGTAGGCGGGGGGGGCACAGATACGCAGTATTTT

J gene: TRBJ2-1
clone size: -
D gene: -
V gene: TRBV7-8
CDR3 protein: CASSLDPDSSYNEQFF
CDR3 DNA: TGTGCCAGCAGCCTTGACCCTGATAGCTCCTACAATGAGCAGTTCTTC

J gene: TRBJ2-7
clone size: -
D gene: -
V gene: TRBV19
CDR3 protein: CASSKRDTYEQYF
CDR3 DNA: TGTGCCAGTAGTAAAAGGGACACCTACGAGCAGTACTTC

J gene: TRBJ2-7
clone size: -
D gene: TRBD2
V gene: TRBV28
CDR3 protein: CASSSQSSGSIYEQYF
CDR3 DNA: TGTGCCAGCAGTTCCCAGTCTAGCGGGAGTATCTACGAGCAGTACTTC

J gene: TRBJ1-5
clone size: once
D gene: -
V gene: TRBV15
CDR3 protein: CATSRVVNQPQHF
CDR3 DNA: TGTGCCACCAGCAGAGTTGTCAATCAGCCCCAGCATTTT

J gene: TRBJ1-2
clone size: -
D gene: -
V gene: TRBV19
CDR3 protein: CASSIQQDYYGYTF
CDR3 DNA: TGTGCCAGTAGTATCCAACAGGACTACTATGGCTACACCTTC

J gene: TRBJ2-2
clone size: -
D gene: -
V gene: TRBV5-1
CDR3 protein: CASSLSLANTGELFF
CDR3 DNA: TGCGCCAGCAGCTTGTCTCTAGCGAACACCGGGGAGCTGTTTTTT